This TCR beta chain was documented in a study of T-cell reconstitution after alpha-beta-depleted transplantation in children. Study outcomes and limitations: Expanded graft clones, several hundred of them, were reportedly the source of alpha-beta T cells about two months after transplant. Some patients' high day-60 TCRbeta diversity was attributed to recipient cells surviving conditioning. The authors attributed T-cell counts and diversity one year after transplant mostly to newly produced T cells.

This clonotype has more than one count but fewer than ten. No antigen is known for it. Preparation of the TCRbeta library involved a method that used unique molecular identifiers. One entry per CDR3 protein, called by TCRdb with MiXCR from the PCR reads. Of around 300,000 distinct CDR3 sequences listed, 11% are singletons. Germline CDR1 SGHDN, CDR2 FVKESK. With V trimmed by 5 bases and J by 5 bases, 11 bases remained unmatched. The CDR3 length is 15 residues. The sequence derives from a male patient under 10 years old who had a stem cell transplant for chronic granulomatous disease, so the T cells may come from the graft donor. J is TRBJ2-7 and V is TRBV14; TRBD2 aligns across 8 bases. Specimen: peripheral blood, collected 180 days after TCRalphabeta/CD19-depleted stem cell transplant. Here the CDR3 reads CASSSPGGPYHEQYF. The CDR3 bases are TGTGCCAGCAGCTCCCCGGGGGGGCCCTACCACGAGCAGTACTTC.